This T cell receptor beta chain derives from a study of T cell changes during pregnancy in multiple sclerosis. J gave up 0 bases and V 8 bases, and 21 bases lay outside the gene matches. The germline CDR1 and CDR2 sequences are LGHNT and FRNRAP. The CDR3 length is 21 residues. The table came from immunoSEQ multiplex PCR; TCRdb's copy has only in-frame clones and leaves some out. This table holds about 43,000 clones, around 90% found once. The sequencing input was PBMCs (not recorded whether the cells were cultured). This chain connects TRBV12-5 to TRBJ2-6, with 8 bases matching TRBD1. The sequence came from a female donor with multiple sclerosis, enrolled in a pregnancy study. In nucleotides, the CDR3 is TGTGCTAGTACACCGACATTTGGTCCCGGGACAGGAGACTCTGGGGCCAACGTCCTGACTTTC. Its translation is CASTPTFGPGTGDSGANVLTF.